This T cell receptor beta chain was captured in a study of blood T cell repertoires in COVID-19. Study-level background: Both acute and convalescent COVID-19 samples were obtained from the United States, Italy and Spain. PBMCs, B-cell-depleted T cells, or T cells were the source of the cDNA or gDNA that made up the material.

The CDR3 length is 17 residues. Trimming stripped 1 base from V and 6 bases from J, with 22 bases between. In the source study's methods: From reference gene primer amplification, estimates of nucleated cell counts were derived. Here immunoSEQ multiplex PCR was the method, and the copy in TCRdb shows in-frame clones only, minus some. V and J calls and clone size are copied from that table; D and trimming were computed from the DNA. The sample gives 150,000 to 200,000 clones, 75% to 80% of which show up once; 26% is in the top ten. Sequenced: peripheral blood. This clonotype was sampled from a woman between 65 and 79 years old with acute or convalescent COVID-19. The gene calls are TRBV23-1 and TRBJ2-7, with D possibly being TRBD2 (5 bases). TRBV23-1 belongs to the ORF category, with a function that is uncertain. The CDR3 DNA follows: TGCGCCAGCAGTCAATGGGAGTCTTGGCTCTTCTTTCGCGAGCAGTACTTC. This translates into CASSQWESWLFFREQYF.